This T cell receptor (beta chain) was observed in a study of cytomegalovirus exposure and HLA in healthy donors. Study background: When fewer than 500 donors were genotyped, around 77% of them were found to fall in the Caucasian-associated ancestry cluster.

Germline-derived CDR1 and CDR2 are MGHDK and SYGVNS. Trimming shortened V by 4 bases and J by 9 bases, and 14 bases separated the two germline ends. CDR3 length: 13 residues. PCR employed 60 Vbeta and 13 Jbeta primers. The data were produced by immunoSEQ multiplex PCR, yet TCRdb's version contains in-frame clones alone and is incomplete. The sample comprises 180,000 or so clones, around 80% of which are singletons, and about 1.6% rests with the top ten. This clone occurred once. The antigen is unknown. Study-wide points: Later analysis suggested most CMV-associated TCR beta chains were HLA-restricted. In an earlier analysis, productive rearrangement rates for most beta V segments clustered near 87% or 30%. Apart from CMV serostatus, no immune exposure information was available.

The specimen was PBMCs. This chain connects TRBV25-1 to TRBJ2-3; TRBD2 is a possible D gene (5 bases). The receptor was derived from a man aged 35-49 years in good health and CMV-seronegative. CDR3 coding DNA: TGTGCCAGCAGTGTCGGAGGCCCGGGGACGCAGTATTTT. This codes for CASSVGGPGTQYF.